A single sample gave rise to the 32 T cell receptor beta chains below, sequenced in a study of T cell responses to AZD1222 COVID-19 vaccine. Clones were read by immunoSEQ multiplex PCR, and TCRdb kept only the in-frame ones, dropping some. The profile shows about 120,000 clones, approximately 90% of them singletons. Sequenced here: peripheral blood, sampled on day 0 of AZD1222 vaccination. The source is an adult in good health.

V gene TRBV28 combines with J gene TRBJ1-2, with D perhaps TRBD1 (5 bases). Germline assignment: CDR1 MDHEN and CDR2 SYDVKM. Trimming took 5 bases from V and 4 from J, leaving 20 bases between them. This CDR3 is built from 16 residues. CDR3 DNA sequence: TGTGCCAGCAGTCCCGGGGCCCATAGTCTAAGCTATGGCTACACCTTC. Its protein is CASSPGAHSLSYGYTF.

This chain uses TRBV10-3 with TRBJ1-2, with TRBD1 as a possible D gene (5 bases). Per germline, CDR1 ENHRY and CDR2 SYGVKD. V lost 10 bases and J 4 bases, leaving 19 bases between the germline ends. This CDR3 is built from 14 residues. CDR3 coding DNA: TGTGCCACACTGGCCGGATCAGGGCCCTATGGCTACACCTTC. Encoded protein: CATLAGSGPYGYTF.

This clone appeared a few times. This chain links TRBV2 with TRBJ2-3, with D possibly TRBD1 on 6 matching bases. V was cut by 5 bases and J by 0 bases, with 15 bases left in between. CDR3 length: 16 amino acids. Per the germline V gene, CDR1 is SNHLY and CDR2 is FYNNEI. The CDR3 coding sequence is TGTGCCAGCAGTAGACTGCTGGGACAAAGCACAGATACGCAGTATTTT. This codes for CASSRLLGQSTDTQYF. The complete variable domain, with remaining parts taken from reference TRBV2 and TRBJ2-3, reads EPEVTQTPSHQVTQMGQEVILRCVPISNHLYFYWYRQILGQKVEFLVSFYNNEISEKSEIFDDQFSVERPDGSNFTLKIRSTKLEDSAMYFCASSRLLGQSTDTQYFGPGTRLTVL.

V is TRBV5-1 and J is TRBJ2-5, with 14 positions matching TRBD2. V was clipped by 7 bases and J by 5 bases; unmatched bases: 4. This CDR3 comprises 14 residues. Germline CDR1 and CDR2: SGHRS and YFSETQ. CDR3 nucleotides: TGCGCCAGCGGGACTAGCGGGGGCTGGGAGACCCAGTACTTC. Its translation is CASGTSGGWETQYF.

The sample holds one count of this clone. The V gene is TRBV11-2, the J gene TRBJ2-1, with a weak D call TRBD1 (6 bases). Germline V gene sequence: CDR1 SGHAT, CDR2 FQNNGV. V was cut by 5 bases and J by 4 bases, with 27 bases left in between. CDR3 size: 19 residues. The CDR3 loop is CASSITTGTPKRTYNEQFF. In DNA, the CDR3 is TGTGCCAGCAGCATTACGACCGGGACACCCAAACGTACATACAATGAGCAGTTCTTC.

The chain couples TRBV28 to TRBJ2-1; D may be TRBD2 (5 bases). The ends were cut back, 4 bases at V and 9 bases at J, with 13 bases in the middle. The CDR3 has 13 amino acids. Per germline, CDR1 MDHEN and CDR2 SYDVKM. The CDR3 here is CASSSARRGEQFF. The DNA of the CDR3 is TGTGCCAGCAGTTCCGCGCGTCGGGGTGAGCAGTTCTTC.

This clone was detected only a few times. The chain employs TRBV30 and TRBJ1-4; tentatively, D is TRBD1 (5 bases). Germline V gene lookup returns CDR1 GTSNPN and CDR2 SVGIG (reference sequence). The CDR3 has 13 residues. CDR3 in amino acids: CAQETAKGAKLFF. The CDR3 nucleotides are TGTGCGCAGGAGACGGCGAAAGGGGCAAAACTGTTTTTT. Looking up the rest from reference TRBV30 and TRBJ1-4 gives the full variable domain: SQTIHQWPATLVQPVGSPLSLECTVEGTSNPNLYWYRQAAGRGLQLLFYSVGIGQISSEVPQNLSASRPQDRQFILSSKKLLLSDSGFYLCAQETAKGAKLFFGSGTQLSVL.

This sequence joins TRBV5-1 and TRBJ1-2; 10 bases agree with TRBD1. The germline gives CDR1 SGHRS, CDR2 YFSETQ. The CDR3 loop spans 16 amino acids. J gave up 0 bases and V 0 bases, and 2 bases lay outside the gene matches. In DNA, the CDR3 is TGCGCCAGCAGCTTGGGACAGGGGGCAACTAACTATGGCTACACCTTC. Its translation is CASSLGQGATNYGYTF.

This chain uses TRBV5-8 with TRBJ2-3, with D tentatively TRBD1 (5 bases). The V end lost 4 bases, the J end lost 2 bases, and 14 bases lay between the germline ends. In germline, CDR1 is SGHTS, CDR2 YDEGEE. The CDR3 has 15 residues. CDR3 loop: CASSLGPTATDTQYF. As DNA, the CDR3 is TGTGCCAGCAGCCTTGGACCGACAGCCACAGATACGCAGTATTTT. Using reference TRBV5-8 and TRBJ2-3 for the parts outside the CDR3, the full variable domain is EAGVTQSPTHLIKTRGQQATLRCSPISGHTSVYWYQQALGLGLQFLLWYDEGEERNRGNFPPRFSGRQFPNYSSELNVNALELEDSALYLCASSLGPTATDTQYFGPGTRLTVL.

CDR3 in DNA: TGTGCCAGCAGTTACTCGAGGGCGGTATTTGAAGCTTTCTTT. This codes for CASSYSRAVFEAFF. This sequence joins TRBV6-2 or TRBV6-3 and TRBJ1-1; D gene unclear. Trimming took off 0 bases at V and 7 bases at J, with 12 bases between the two ends. CDR3 length: 14 amino acids. CDR1 and CDR2 from the germline V gene are MNHEY and SVGEGT.

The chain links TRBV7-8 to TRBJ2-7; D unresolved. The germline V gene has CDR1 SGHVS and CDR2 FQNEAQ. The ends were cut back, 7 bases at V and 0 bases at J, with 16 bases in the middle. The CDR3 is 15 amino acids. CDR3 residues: CASTQDRLPSYEQYF. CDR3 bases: TGTGCCAGCACCCAAGACCGGCTACCCTCCTACGAGCAGTACTTC.

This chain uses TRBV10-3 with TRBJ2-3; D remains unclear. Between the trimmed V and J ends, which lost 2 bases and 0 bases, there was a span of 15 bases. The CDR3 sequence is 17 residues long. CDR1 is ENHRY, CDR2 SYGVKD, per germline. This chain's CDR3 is CAISEGIRVTSTDTQYF. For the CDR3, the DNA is TGTGCCATCAGTGAGGGAATAAGGGTCACTAGCACAGATACGCAGTATTTT.

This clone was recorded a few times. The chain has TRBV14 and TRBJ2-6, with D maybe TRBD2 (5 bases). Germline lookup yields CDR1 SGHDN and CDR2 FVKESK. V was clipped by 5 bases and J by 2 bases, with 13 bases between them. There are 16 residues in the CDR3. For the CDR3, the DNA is TGTGCCAGCAGCTCCCCGACGGGGACTGGGGCCAACGTCCTGACTTTC. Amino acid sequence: CASSSPTGTGANVLTF.

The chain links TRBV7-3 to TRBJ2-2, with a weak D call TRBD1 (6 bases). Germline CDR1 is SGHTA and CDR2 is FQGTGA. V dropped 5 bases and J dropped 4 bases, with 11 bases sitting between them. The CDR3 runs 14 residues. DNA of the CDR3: TGTGCCAGCAGCGTTAAACAGGGCACCGGGGAGCTGTTTTTT. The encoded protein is CASSVKQGTGELFF.

CDR3 amino acids: CASSSDIYEQYF. The CDR3 nucleotides are TGCGCCAGCAGCTCGGACATTTACGAGCAGTACTTC. The J gene is TRBJ2-7, the V gene TRBV5-1, with D perhaps matching TRBD1 (5 bases). V dropped 3 bases and J dropped 4 bases, with 8 bases sitting between them. The CDR3 extends over 12 amino acids. In germline, CDR1 is SGHRS, CDR2 YFSETQ.

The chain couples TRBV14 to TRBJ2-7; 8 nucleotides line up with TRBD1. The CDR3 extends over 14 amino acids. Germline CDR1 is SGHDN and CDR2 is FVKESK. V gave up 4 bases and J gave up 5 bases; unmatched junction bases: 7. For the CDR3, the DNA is TGTGCCAGCAGCCTGACAGGGGCAAGCGACGAGCAGTACTTC. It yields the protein CASSLTGASDEQYF.

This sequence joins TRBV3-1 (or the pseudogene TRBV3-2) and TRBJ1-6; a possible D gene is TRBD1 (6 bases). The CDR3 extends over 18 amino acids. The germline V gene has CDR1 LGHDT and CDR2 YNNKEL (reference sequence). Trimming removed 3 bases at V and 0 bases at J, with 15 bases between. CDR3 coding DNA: TGTGCCAGCAGCCACGGGGGACATCAGACCTCCTATAATTCACCCCTCCACTTT. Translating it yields CASSHGGHQTSYNSPLHF.

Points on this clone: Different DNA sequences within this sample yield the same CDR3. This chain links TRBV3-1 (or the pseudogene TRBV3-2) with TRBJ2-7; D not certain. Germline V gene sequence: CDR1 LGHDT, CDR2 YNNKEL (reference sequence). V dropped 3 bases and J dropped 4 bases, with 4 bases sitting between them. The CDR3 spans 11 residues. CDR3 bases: TGTGCCAGCAGCCAGGGTTACGAGCAGTACTTC. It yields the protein CASSQGYEQYF.

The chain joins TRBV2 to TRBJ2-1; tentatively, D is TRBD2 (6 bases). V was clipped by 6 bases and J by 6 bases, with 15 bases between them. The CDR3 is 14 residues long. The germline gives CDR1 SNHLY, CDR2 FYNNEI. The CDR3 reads CASSDRGVRNEQFF. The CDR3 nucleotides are TGTGCCAGCAGCGACCGCGGGGTCCGCAATGAGCAGTTCTTC.

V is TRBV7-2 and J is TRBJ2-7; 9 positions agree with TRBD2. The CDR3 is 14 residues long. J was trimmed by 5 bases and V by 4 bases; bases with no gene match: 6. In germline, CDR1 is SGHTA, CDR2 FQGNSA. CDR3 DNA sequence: TGTGCCAGCAGCTATAGCGGGAGTAACAACGAGCAGTACTTC. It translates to CASSYSGSNNEQYF.

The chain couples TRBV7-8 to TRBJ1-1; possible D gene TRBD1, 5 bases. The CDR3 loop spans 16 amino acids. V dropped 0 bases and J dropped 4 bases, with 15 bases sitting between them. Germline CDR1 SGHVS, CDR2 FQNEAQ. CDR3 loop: CASSLALKRGGTEAFF. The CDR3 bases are TGTGCCAGCAGCTTAGCGCTAAAAAGGGGCGGCACTGAAGCTTTCTTT.

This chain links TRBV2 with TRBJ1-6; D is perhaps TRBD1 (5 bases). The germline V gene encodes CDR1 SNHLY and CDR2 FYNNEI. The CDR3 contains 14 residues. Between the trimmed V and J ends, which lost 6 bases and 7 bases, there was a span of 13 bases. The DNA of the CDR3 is TGTGCCAGCAGAGGGGCCGCGGACAATTCACCCCTCCACTTT. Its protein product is CASRGAADNSPLHF.

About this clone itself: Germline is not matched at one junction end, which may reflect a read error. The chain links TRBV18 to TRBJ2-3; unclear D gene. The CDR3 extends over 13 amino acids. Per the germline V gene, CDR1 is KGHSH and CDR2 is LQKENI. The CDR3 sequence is CASSPQQADTQYF. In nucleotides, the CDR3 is TGTGCCAGCTCCCCACAGCAAGCAGATACGCAGTATTTT.

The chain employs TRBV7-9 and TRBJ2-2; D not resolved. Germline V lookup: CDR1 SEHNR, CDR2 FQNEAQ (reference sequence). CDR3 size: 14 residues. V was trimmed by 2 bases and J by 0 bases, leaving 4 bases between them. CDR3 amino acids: CASSLNSNTGELFF. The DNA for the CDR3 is TGTGCCAGCAGCTTAAATTCGAACACCGGGGAGCTGTTTTTT.

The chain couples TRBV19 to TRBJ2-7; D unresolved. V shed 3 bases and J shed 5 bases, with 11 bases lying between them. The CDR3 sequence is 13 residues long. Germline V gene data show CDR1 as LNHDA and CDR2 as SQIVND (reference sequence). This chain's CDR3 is CASSIWPANEQYF. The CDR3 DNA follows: TGTGCCAGTAGTATCTGGCCGGCGAACGAGCAGTACTTC.

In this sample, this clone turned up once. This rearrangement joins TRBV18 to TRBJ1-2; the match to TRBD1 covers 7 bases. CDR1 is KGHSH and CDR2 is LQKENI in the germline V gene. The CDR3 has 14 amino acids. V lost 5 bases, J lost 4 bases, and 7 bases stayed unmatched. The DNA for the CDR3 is TGTGCCAGCTCAACACAGGGGTACAGCTATGGCTACACCTTC. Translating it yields CASSTQGYSYGYTF.

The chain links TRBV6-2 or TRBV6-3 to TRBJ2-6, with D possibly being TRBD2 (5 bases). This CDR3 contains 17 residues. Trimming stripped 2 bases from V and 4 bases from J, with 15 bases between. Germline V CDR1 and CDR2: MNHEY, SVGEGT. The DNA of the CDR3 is TGTGCCAGCAGTTACGGGCCGGGGAGTACCGGGGCCAACGTCCTGACTTTC. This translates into CASSYGPGSTGANVLTF.

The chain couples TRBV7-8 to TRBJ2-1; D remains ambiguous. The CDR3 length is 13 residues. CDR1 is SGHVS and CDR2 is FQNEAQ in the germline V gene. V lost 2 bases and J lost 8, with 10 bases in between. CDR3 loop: CASSLQFRDEQFF. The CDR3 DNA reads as TGTGCCAGCAGCTTACAGTTTCGGGATGAGCAGTTCTTC.

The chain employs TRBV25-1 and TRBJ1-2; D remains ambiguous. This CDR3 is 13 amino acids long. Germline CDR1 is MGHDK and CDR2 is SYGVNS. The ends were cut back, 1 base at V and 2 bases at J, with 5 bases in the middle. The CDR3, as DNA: TGTGCCAGCAGTGAATTAGCAAACTATGGCTACACCTTC. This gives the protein CASSELANYGYTF.

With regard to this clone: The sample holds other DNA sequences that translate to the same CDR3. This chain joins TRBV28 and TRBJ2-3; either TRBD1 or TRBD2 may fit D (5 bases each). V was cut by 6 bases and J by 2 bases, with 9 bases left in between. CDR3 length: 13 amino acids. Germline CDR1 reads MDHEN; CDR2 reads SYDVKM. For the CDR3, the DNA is TGTGCCAGCAGCAGGGACCTCACAGATACGCAGTATTTT. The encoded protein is CASSRDLTDTQYF. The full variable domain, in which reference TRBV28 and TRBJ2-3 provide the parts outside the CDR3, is DVKVTQSSRYLVKRTGEKVFLECVQDMDHENMFWYRQDPGLGLRLIYFSYDVKMKEKGDIPEGYSVSREKKERFSLILESASTNQTSMYLCASSRDLTDTQYFGPGTRLTVL.

DNA for the CDR3: TGTGCCACCGTACTGGCCCGGGAGGGCGAAAAACTGTTTTTT. Protein: CATVLAREGEKLFF. The rearrangement joins TRBV28 to TRBJ1-4; D not certain. The CDR3 contains 14 residues. Trimming took 10 bases from V and 8 from J, leaving 20 bases between them. The germline V gene has CDR1 MDHEN and CDR2 SYDVKM.

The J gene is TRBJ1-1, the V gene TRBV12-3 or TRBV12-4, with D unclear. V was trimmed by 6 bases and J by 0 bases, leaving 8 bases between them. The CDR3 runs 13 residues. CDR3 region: CASSTRMNTEAFF. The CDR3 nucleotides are TGTGCCAGCAGCACCCGCATGAACACTGAAGCTTTCTTT.